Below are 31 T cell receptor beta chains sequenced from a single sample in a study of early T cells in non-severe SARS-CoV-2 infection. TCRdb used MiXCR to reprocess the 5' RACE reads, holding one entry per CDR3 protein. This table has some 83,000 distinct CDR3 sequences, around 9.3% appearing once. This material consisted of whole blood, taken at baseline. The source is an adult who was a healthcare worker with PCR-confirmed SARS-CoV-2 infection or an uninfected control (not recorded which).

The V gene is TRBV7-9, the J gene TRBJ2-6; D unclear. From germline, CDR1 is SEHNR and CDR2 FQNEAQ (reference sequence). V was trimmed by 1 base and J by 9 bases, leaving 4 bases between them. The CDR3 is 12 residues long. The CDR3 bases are TGTGCCAGCAGCTTAGAGGGCAACGTCCTGACTTTC. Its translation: CASSLEGNVLTF.

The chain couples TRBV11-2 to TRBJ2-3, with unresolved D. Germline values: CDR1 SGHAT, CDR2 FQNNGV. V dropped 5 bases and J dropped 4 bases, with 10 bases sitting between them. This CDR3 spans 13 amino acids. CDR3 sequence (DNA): TGTGCCAGCAGCCACGAGATAGCAGATACGCAGTATTTT. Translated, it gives CASSHEIADTQYF.

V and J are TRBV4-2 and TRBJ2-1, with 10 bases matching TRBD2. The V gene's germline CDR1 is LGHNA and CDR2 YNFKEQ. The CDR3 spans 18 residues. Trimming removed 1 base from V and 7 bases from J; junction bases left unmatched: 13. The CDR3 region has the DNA TGTGCCAGCAGCCAAGCGAGTTTAGCGGGAGGAGGTTCGAATGAGCAGTTCTTC. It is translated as CASSQASLAGGGSNEQFF.

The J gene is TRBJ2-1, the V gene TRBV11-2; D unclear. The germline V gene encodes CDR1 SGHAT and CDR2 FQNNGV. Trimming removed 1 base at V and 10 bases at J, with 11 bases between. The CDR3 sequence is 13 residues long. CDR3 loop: CASSLALRGEQFF. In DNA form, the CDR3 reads TGTGCCAGCAGCTTAGCACTACGTGGGGAGCAGTTCTTC.

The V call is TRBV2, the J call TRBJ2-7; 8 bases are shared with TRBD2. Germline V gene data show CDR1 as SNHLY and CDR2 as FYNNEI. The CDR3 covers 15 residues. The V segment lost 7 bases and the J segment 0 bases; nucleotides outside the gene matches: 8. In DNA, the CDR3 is TGTGCCAGCAAAACCGGGCGGGAGGCCTCCTACGAGCAGTACTTC. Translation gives CASKTGREASYEQYF.

The CDR3 DNA sequence: TGTGCCAGCAGCCAAGTAGGGCTGGAAGGGGCCAACGTCCTGACTTTC. It encodes CASSQVGLEGANVLTF. The V gene is TRBV4-2, the J gene TRBJ2-6, with D unclear. CDR3 length: 16 residues. Per the germline V gene, CDR1 is LGHNA and CDR2 is YNFKEQ. V was pared by 1 base and J by 4 bases, with 11 bases between.

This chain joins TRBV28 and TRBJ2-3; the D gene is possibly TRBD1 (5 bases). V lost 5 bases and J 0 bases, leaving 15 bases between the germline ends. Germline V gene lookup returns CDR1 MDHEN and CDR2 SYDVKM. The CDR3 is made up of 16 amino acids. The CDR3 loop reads CASSLAGQSSTDTQYF. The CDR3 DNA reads TGTGCCAGCAGTCTGGCAGGGCAGTCTAGCACAGATACGCAGTATTTT.

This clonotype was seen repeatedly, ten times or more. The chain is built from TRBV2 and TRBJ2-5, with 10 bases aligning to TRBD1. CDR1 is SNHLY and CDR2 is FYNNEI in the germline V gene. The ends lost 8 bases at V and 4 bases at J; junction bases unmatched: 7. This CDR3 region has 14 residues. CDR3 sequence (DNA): TGTGCCAGCCTTCCGGGACAGGGGACAGAGACCCAGTACTTC. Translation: CASLPGQGTETQYF.

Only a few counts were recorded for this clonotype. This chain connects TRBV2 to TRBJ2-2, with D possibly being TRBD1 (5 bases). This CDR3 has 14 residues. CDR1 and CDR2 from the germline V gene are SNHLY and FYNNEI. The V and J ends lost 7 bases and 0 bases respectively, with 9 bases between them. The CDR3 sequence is CASNRPANTGELFF. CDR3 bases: TGTGCCAGCAACAGGCCTGCGAACACCGGGGAGCTGTTTTTT.

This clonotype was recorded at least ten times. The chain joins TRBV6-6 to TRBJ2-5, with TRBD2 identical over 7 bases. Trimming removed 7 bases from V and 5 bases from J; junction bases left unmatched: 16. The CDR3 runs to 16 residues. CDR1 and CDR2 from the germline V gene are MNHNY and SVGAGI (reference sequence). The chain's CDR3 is CASNRPGLAGEETQYF. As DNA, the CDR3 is TGTGCCAGCAACCGCCCGGGATTGGCGGGAGAGGAGACCCAGTACTTC.

DNA of the CDR3: TGTGCCACCAGTGATTCGCGAAATTACTATGGCTACACCTTC. This translates into CATSDSRNYYGYTF. This sequence joins TRBV24-1 and TRBJ1-2; D is unclear. Trimming shortened V by 2 bases and J by 3 bases, and 9 bases separated the two germline ends. The length of the CDR3 is 14 residues. From germline, CDR1 is KGHDR and CDR2 SFDVKD.

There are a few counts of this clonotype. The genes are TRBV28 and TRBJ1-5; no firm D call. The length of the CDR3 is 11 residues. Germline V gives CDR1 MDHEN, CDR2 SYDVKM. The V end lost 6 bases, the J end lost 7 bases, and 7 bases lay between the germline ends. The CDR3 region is CASSPGQPQHF. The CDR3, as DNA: TGTGCCAGCAGCCCGGGGCAGCCCCAGCATTTT.

This CDR3 is CASSRQTDSANTGELFF. The CDR3, as DNA: TGTGCCAGCTCCAGACAAACCGACAGCGCGAACACCGGGGAGCTGTTTTTT. The J gene is TRBJ2-2, the V gene TRBV18; perhaps TRBD1 as D (5 bases). Germline CDR1 reads KGHSH; CDR2 reads LQKENI. V lost 6 bases, J lost 0 bases, and 17 bases lay in between. This CDR3 has 17 residues.

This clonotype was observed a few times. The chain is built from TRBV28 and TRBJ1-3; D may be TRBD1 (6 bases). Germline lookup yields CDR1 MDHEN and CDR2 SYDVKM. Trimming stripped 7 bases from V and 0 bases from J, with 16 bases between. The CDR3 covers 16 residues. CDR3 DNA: TGTGCCAGCACCCTGAGGGGGTCTTACTCTGGAAACACCATATATTTT. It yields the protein CASTLRGSYSGNTIYF.

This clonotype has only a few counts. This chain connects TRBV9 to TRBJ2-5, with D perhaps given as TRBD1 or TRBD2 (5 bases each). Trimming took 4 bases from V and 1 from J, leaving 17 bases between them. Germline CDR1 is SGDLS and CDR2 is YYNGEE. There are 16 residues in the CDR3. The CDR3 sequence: CASSNIRGGPQETQYF. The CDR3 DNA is TGTGCCAGCAGCAATATACGTGGGGGACCCCAAGAGACCCAGTACTTC.

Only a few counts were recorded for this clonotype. In DNA, the CDR3 is TGCGCCAGCAGCCTTAGCGGGAGTGAAGGTTTGGAGACCCAGTACTTC. Amino acids: CASSLSGSEGLETQYF. V is TRBV5-1 and J is TRBJ2-5, with 9 bases fitting TRBD2. The CDR3 runs to 16 residues. The J segment lost 5 bases and the V segment lost 4 bases, leaving 12 bases of the junction unmatched. Germline CDR1 SGHRS, CDR2 YFSETQ. The full variable domain, its missing parts supplied by reference TRBV5-1 and TRBJ2-5, is KAGVTQTPRYLIKTRGQQVTLSCSPISGHRSVSWYQQTPGQGLQFLFEYFSETQRNKGNFPGRFSGRQFSNSRSEMNVSTLELGDSALYLCASSLSGSEGLETQYFGPGTRLLVL.

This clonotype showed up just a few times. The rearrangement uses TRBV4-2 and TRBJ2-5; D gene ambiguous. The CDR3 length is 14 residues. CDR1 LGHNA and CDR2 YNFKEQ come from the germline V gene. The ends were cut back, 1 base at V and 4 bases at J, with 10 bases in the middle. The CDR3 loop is CASSQGADPETQYF. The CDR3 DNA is TGTGCCAGCAGCCAAGGGGCAGACCCAGAGACCCAGTACTTC.

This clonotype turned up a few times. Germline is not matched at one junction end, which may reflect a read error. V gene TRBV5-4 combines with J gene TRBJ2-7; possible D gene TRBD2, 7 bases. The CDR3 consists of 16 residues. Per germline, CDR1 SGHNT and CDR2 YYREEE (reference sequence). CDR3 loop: CASTLSPGGLSYEQYF. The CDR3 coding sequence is TGTGCCAGCACCTTGTCCCCCGGGGGGCTTTCCTACGAGCAGTACTTC.

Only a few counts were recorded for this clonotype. The DNA of the CDR3 is TGTGCCAGCAGTCCACGGACAGGATACACTGAAGCTTTCTTT. Encoded protein: CASSPRTGYTEAFF. The chain uses TRBV2 and TRBJ1-1, with 7 nucleotides matching TRBD1. Germline CDR1 reads SNHLY; CDR2 reads FYNNEI. V was clipped by 5 bases and J by 3 bases; unmatched bases: 6. The CDR3 loop spans 14 amino acids.

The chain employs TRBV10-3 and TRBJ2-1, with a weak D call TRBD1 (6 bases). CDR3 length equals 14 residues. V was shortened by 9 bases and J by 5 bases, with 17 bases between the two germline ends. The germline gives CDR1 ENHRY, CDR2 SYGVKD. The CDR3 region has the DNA TGTGCCATTCAGGGGCCCAGGGTAGACAATGAGCAGTTCTTC. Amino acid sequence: CAIQGPRVDNEQFF.

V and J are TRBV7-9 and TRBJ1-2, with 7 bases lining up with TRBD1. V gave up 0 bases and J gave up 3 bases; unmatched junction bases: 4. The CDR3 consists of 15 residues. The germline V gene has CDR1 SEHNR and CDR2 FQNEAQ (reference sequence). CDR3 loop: CASSLAPQGYYGYTF. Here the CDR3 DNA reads TGTGCCAGCAGCTTAGCTCCACAGGGGTACTATGGCTACACCTTC.

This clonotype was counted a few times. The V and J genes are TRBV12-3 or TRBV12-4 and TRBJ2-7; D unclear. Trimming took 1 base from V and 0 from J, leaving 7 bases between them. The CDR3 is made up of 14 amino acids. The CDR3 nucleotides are TGTGCCAGCAGTTTAGATCCCAGCTCCTACGAGCAGTACTTC. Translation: CASSLDPSSYEQYF.

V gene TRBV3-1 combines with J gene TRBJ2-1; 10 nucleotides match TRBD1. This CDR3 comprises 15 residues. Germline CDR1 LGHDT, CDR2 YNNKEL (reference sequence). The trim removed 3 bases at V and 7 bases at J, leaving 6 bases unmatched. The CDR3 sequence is CASSHPGDRGNEQFF. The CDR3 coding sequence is TGTGCCAGCAGCCACCCGGGGGACAGGGGAAATGAGCAGTTCTTC.

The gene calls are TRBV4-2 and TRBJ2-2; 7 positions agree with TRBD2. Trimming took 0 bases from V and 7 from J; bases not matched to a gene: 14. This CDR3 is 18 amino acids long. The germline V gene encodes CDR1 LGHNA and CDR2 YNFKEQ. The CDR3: CASSQERPSGRGDGELFF. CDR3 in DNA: TGTGCCAGCAGCCAAGAACGTCCTAGCGGAAGAGGTGACGGGGAGCTGTTTTTT.

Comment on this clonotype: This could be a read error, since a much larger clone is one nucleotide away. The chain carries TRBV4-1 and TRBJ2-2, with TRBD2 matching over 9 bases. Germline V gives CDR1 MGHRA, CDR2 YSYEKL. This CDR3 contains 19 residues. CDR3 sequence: CSSSQFGLAREGGSGELFF. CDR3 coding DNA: TGCTCCAGCAGCCAATTTGGGTTAGCGCGGGAGGGAGGTTCCGGGGAGCTGTTTTTT.

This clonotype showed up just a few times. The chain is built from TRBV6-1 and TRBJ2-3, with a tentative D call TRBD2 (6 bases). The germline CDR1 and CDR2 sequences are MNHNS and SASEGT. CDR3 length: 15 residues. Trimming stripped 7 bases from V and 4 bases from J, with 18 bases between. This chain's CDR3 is CASNIKGREADTQYF. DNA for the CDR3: TGTGCCAGCAACATCAAAGGCAGGGAGGCAGATACGCAGTATTTT.

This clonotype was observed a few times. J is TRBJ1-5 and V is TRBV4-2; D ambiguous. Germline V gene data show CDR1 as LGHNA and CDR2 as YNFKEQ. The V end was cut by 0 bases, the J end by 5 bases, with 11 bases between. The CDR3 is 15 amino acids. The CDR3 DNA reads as TGTGCCAGCAGCCAAGACAAACGGGGTGATCAGCCCCAGCATTTT. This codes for CASSQDKRGDQPQHF.

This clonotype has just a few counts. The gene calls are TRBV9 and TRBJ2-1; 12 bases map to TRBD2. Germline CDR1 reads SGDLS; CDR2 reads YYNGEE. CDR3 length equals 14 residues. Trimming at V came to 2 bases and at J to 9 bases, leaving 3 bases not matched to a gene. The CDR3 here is CASSVRLAGVEQFF. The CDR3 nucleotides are TGTGCCAGCAGCGTGAGACTAGCGGGAGTTGAGCAGTTCTTC.

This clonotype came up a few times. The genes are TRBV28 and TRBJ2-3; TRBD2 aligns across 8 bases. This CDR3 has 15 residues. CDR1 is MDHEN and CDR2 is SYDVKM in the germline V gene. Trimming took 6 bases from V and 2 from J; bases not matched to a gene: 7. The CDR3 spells CASRLPGGHTDTQYF. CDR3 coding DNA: TGTGCCAGCAGGTTACCGGGAGGGCACACAGATACGCAGTATTTT.

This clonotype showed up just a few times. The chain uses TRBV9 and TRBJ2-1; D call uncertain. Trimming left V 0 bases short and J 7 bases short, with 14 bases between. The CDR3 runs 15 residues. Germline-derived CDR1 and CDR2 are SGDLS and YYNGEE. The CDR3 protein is CASSVERVSPNEQFF. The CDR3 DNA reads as TGTGCCAGCAGCGTAGAGAGAGTTAGCCCGAATGAGCAGTTCTTC.

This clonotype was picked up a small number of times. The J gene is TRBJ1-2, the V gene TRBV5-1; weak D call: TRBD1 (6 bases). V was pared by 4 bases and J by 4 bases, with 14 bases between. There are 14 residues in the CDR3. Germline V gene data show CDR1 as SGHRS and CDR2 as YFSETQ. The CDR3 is CASSPLQGTYGYTF. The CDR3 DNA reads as TGCGCCAGCAGCCCCCTCCAGGGGACCTATGGCTACACCTTC.